The rows below give T cell receptor beta chains drawn from one sample of a study of T cell responses to AZD1222 COVID-19 vaccine. Measured with immunoSEQ multiplex PCR; TCRdb has only the in-frame clones, and not every one. The sample records more than 250,000 clones, roughly 93% being singletons. Sequenced here: peripheral blood, sampled on day 0 of AZD1222 vaccination. The receptors come from an adult in good health. CDR3s include the opening cysteine and the closing phenylalanine or tryptophan. The order of the fields is CDR3 length, clone size, V gene, D gene, J gene, CDR3 protein, CDR3 DNA. A D gene is named only where the DNA matches it firmly. Clone size is not always given. Where it is, it says once, few, many or a class for expanded clones.

length: 14
size: NA
V: TRBV4-1
D: NA
J: TRBJ2-5
CDR3: CASSQREGAEAQYF
DNA: TGCGCCAGCAGCCAAAGGGAAGGGGCGGAGGCCCAGTACTTC

length: 18
size: NA
V: TRBV5-1
D: TRBD1
J: TRBJ1-4
CDR3: CASSTGTGPGFSNEKLFF
DNA: TGCGCCAGCAGCACGGGGACAGGGCCCGGTTTCTCTAATGAAAAACTGTTTTTT

length: 15
size: NA
V: TRBV24-1
D: NA
J: TRBJ1-3
CDR3: CATSDATSGGNTIYF
DNA: TGTGCCACCAGTGATGCCACCTCCGGGGGAAACACCATATATTTT

length: 15
size: NA
V: TRBV5-1
D: NA
J: TRBJ2-3
CDR3: CASRGMNSGGDTQYF
DNA: TGCGCCAGCAGGGGAATGAACTCAGGTGGAGATACGCAGTATTTT

length: 12
size: NA
V: TRBV5-6
D: NA
J: TRBJ1-3
CDR3: CASSTGWDTIYF
DNA: TGTGCCAGCAGCACCGGTTGGGACACCATATATTTT

length: 16
size: NA
V: TRBV23-1
D: NA
J: TRBJ1-1
CDR3: CASTHPHKYRDTEAFF
DNA: TGCGCCAGCACTCACCCTCATAAGTACAGGGACACTGAAGCTTTCTTT

length: 15
size: NA
V: TRBV27
D: NA
J: TRBJ2-1
CDR3: CASSLVGGSYNEQFF
DNA: TGTGCCAGCAGTTTAGTTGGGGGGTCCTACAATGAGCAGTTCTTC

length: 15
size: NA
V: TRBV6-5
D: TRBD1
J: TRBJ1-5
CDR3: CASSPTGGVNQPQHF
DNA: TGTGCCAGCAGCCCCACAGGGGGTGTCAATCAGCCCCAGCATTTT

length: 14
size: NA
V: TRBV4-1
D: NA
J: TRBJ1-6
CDR3: CASSQAGQGGALHF
DNA: TGCGCCAGCAGCCAAGCGGGCCAGGGAGGGGCCCTCCACTTT

length: 14
size: NA
V: TRBV7-9
D: TRBD1
J: TRBJ1-1
CDR3: CASSSGTANTEAFF
DNA: TGTGCCAGCAGCTCCGGGACAGCGAACACTGAAGCTTTCTTT

length: 13
size: NA
V: TRBV28
D: NA
J: TRBJ2-7
CDR3: CASSPTPTYEQYF
DNA: TGTGCCAGCAGCCCGACTCCTACCTACGAGCAGTACTTC

length: 15
size: NA
V: TRBV27
D: NA
J: TRBJ1-5
CDR3: CASNAGPEDNQPQHF
DNA: TGTGCCAGCAACGCCGGACCTGAGGACAATCAGCCCCAGCATTTT

length: 15
size: NA
V: TRBV19
D: TRBD1
J: TRBJ2-7
CDR3: CASNSPGQGTYEQYF
DNA: TGTGCCAGTAACTCACCGGGACAGGGGACCTACGAGCAGTACTTC

length: 15
size: few
V: TRBV27
D: NA
J: TRBJ1-5
CDR3: CASSPNDRGNQPQHF
DNA: TGTGCCAGCAGTCCGAACGACCGGGGCAATCAGCCCCAGCATTTT

length: 14
size: NA
V: TRBV7-9
D: NA
J: TRBJ1-3
CDR3: CASSPGPSGNTIYF
DNA: TGTGCCAGCAGCCCCGGTCCGTCCGGAAACACCATATATTTT

length: 18
size: NA
V: TRBV5-1
D: TRBD2
J: TRBJ2-3
CDR3: CASSLGTSGGTSTDTQYF
DNA: TGCGCCAGCAGCTTGGGGACTAGCGGGGGGACTAGCACAGATACGCAGTATTTT

length: 12
size: few
V: TRBV5-6
D: NA
J: TRBJ2-1
CDR3: CASRDMGNEQFF
DNA: TGTGCCAGCAGGGACATGGGGAATGAGCAGTTCTTC